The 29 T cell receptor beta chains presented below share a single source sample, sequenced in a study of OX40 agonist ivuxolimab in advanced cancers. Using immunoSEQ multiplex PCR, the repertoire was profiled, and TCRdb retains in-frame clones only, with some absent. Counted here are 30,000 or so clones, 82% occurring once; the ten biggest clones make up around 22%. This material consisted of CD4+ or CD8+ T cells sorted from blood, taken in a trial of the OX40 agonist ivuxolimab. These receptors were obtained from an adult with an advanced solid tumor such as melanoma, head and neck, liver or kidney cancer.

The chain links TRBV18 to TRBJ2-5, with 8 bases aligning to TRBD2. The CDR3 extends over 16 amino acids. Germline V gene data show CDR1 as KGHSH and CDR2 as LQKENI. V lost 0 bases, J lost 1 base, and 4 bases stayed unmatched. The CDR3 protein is CASSPPLAGPQETQYF. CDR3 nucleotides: TGTGCCAGCTCACCACCTTTAGCGGGACCCCAAGAGACCCAGTACTTC.

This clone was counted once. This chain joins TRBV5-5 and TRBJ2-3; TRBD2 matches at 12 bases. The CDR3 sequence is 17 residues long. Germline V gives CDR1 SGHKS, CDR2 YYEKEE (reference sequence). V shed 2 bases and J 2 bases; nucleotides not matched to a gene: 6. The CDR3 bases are TGTGCCAGCAGCTTTCGACTAGCGGGGGCCCTCACAGATACGCAGTATTTT. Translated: CASSFRLAGALTDTQYF.

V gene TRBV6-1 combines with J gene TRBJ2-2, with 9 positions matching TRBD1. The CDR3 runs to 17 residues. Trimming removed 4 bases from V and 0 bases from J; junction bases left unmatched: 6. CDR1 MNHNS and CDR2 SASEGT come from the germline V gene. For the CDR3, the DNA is TGTGCCAGCAGTGCAAGACAGGGGGGTACGAACACCGGGGAGCTGTTTTTT. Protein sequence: CASSARQGGTNTGELFF.

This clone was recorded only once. The CDR3 sequence is CAWSVKQSQETQYF. CDR3 DNA sequence: TGTGCCTGGAGTGTAAAACAGTCTCAAGAGACCCAGTACTTC. This sequence joins TRBV30 and TRBJ2-5; no reliable D call. The CDR3 contains 14 residues. Germline V CDR1 and CDR2: GTSNPN, SVGIG (reference sequence). V lost 0 bases and J lost 2, with 10 bases in between.

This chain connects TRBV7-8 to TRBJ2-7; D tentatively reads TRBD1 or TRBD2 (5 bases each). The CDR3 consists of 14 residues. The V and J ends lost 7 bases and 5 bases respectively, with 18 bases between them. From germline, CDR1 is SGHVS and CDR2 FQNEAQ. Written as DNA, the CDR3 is TGTGCCAGCACCCTCGGGACCATTGGACACGAGCAGTACTTC. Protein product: CASTLGTIGHEQYF.

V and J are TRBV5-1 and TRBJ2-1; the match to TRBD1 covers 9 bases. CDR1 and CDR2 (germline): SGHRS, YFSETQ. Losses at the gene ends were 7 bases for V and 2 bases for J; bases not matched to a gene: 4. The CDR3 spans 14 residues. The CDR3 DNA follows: TGCGCCAGCTCCGACAGGGGGGCCTACAATGAGCAGTTCTTC. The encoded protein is CASSDRGAYNEQFF.

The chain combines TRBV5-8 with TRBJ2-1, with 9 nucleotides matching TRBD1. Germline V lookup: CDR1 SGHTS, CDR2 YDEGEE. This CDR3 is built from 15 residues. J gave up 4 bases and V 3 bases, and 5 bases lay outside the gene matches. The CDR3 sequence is CASSSRDRDYNEQFF. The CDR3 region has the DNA TGTGCCAGCAGCTCCCGGGACAGGGATTACAATGAGCAGTTCTTC.

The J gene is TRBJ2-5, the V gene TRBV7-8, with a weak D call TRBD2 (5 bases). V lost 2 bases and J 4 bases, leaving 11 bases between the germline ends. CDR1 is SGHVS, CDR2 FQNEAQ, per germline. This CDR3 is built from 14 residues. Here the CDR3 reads CASSLLGRGETQYF. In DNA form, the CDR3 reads TGTGCCAGCAGCTTACTGGGTCGGGGAGAGACCCAGTACTTC.

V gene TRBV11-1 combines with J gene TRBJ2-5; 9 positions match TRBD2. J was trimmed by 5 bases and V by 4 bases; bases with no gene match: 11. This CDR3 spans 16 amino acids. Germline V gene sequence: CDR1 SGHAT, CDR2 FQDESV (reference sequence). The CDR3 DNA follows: TGTGCCAGCAGCTCCGTCCTGCGGGGGGGCCTTGAGACCCAGTACTTC. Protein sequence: CASSSVLRGGLETQYF.

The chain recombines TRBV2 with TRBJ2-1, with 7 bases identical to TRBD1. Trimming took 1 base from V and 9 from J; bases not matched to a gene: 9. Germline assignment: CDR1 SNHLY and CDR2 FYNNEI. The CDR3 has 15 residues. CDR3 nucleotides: TGTGCCAGCAGTGAAGTTAGAGGGGGCTTGGGTGAGCAGTTCTTC. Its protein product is CASSEVRGGLGEQFF.

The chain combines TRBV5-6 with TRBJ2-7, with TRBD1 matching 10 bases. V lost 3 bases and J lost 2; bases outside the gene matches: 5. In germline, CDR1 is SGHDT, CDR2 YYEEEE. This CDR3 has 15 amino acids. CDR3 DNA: TGTGCCAGCAGCTACCCGGGACAGGGGACCTACGAGCAGTACTTC. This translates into CASSYPGQGTYEQYF.

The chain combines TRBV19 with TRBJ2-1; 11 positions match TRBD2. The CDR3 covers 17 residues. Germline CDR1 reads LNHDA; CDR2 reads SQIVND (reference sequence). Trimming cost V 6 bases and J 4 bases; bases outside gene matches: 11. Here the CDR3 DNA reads TGTGCCAGTAGGACGACTAGCGGGGATACTTATTACAATGAGCAGTTCTTC. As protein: CASRTTSGDTYYNEQFF. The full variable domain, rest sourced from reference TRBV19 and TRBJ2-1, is DGGITQSPKYLFRKEGQNVTLSCEQNLNHDAMYWYRQDPGQGLRLIYYSQIVNDFQKGDIAEGYSVSREKKESFPLTVTSAQKNPTAFYLCASRTTSGDTYYNEQFFGPGTRLTVL.

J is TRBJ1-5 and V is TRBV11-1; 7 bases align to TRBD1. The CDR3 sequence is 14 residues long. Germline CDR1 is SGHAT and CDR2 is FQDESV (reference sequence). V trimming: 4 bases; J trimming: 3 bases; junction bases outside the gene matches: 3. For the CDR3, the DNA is TGTGCCAGCAGCTGGGGACAGCTCAATCAGCCCCAGCATTTT. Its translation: CASSWGQLNQPQHF.

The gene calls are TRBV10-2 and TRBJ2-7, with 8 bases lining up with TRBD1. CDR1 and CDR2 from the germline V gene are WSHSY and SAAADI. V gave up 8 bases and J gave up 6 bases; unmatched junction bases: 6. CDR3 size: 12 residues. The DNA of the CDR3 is TGCGCCAGCGGCCAGGGGGCCCGCGAGCAGTACTTC. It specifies CASGQGAREQYF.

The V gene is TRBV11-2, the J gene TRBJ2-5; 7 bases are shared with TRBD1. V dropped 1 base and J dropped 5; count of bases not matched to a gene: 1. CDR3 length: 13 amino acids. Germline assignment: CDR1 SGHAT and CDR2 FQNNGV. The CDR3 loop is CASSLGGGETQYF. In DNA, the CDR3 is TGTGCCAGCAGCTTAGGAGGGGGCGAGACCCAGTACTTC. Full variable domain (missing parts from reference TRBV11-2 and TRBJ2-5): EAGVAQSPRYKIIEKRQSVAFWCNPISGHATLYWYQQILGQGPKLLIQFQNNGVVDDSQLPKDRFSAERLKGVDSTLKIQPAKLEDSAVYLCASSLGGGETQYFGPGTRLLVL.

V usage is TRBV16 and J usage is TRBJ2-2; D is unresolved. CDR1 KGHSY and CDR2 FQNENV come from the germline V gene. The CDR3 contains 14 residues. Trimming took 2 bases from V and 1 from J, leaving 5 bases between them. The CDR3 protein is CASSQPENTGELFF. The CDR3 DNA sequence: TGTGCCAGCAGCCAACCGGAGAACACCGGGGAGCTGTTTTTT.

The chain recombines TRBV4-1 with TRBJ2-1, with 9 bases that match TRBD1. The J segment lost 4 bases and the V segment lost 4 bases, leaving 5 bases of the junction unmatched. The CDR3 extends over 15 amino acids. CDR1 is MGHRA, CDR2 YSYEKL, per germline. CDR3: CASSLPGQGYNEQFF. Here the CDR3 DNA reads TGCGCCAGCAGCCTCCCCGGACAGGGGTACAATGAGCAGTTCTTC.

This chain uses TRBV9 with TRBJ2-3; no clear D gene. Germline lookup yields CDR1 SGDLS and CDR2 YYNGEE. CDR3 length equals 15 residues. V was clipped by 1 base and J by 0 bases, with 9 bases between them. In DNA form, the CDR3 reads TGTGCCAGCAGCGTAAACACACCTAGCACAGATACGCAGTATTTT. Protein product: CASSVNTPSTDTQYF.

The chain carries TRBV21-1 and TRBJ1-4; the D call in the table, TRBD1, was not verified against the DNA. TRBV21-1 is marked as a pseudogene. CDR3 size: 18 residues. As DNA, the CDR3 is TGTGCCAGCAGCAAAGATAAACAGGGGGCAATGAGTTGTGAAAAACTGTTTTTT. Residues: CASSKDKQGAMSCEKLFF.

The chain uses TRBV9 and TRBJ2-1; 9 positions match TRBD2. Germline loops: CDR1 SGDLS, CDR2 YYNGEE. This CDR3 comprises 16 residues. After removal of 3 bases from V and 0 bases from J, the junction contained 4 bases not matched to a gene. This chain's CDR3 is CASSDLSGSSYNEQFF. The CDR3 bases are TGTGCCAGCAGCGACCTTAGCGGGAGCTCCTACAATGAGCAGTTCTTC. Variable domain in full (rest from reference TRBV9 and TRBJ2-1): DSGVTQTPKHLITATGQRVTLRCSPRSGDLSVYWYQQSLDQGLQFLIQYYNGEERAKGNILERFSAQQFPDLHSELNLSSLELGDSALYFCASSDLSGSSYNEQFFGPGTRLTVL.

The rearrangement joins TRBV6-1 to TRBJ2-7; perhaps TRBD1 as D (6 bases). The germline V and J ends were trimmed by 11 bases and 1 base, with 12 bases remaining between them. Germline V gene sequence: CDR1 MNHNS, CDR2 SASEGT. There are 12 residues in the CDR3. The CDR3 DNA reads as TGTGCCGCCCGGGACACTTCCTACGAGCAGTACTTC. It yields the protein CAARDTSYEQYF.

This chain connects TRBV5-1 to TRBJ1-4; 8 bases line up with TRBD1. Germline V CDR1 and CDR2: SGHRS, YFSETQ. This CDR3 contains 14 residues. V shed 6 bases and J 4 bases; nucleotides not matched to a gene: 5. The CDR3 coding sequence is TGCGCCAGCAAAGGACAGGGAAGTAATGAAAAACTGTTTTTT. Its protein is CASKGQGSNEKLFF.

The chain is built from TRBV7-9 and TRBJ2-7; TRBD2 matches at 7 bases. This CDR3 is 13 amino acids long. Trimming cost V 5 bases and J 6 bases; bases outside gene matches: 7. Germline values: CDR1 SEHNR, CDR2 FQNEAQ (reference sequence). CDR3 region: CASSPNPGGEQYF. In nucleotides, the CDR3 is TGTGCCAGCAGCCCCAACCCGGGGGGCGAGCAGTACTTC. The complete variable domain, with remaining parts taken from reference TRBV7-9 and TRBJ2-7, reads DTGVSQNPRHKITKRGQNVTFRCDPISEHNRLYWYRQTLGQGPEFLTYFQNEAQLEKSRLLSDRFSAERPKGSFSTLEIQRTEQGDSAMYLCASSPNPGGEQYFGPGTRLTVT.

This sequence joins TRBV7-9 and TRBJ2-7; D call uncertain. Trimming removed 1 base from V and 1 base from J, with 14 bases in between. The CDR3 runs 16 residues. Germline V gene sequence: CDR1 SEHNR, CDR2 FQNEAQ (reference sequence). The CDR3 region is CASSLDFPPISYEQYF. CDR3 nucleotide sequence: TGTGCCAGCAGCTTAGATTTCCCCCCCATTTCCTACGAGCAGTACTTC.

The CDR3 loop reads CASSPSLSYYSNQPQHF. As DNA, the CDR3 is TGTGCCAGCAGCCCATCCCTATCTTATTATAGCAATCAGCCCCAGCATTTT. The chain is built from TRBV7-2 and TRBJ1-5, with D unresolved. Germline CDR1 reads SGHTA; CDR2 reads FQGNSA. This CDR3 comprises 17 residues. Trimming left V 5 bases short and J 0 bases short, with 17 bases between.

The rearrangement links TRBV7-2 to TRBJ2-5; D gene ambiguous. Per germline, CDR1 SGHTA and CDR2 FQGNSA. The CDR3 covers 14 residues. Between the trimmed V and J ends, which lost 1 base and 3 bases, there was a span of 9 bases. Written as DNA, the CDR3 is TGTGCCAGCAGCTTAGGCTCCGGCAAAGAGACCCAGTACTTC. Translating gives CASSLGSGKETQYF.

In nucleotides, the CDR3 is TGTGCCAGCAGTTTGACTAGCGGGAGTAATGAGCAGTTCTTC. Residues: CASSLTSGSNEQFF. The chain has TRBV7-2 and TRBJ2-1; TRBD2 matches 12 bases. The CDR3 has 14 residues. Germline trimming cut 6 bases from V and 7 bases from J; bases unmatched to any gene: 4. Germline assignment: CDR1 SGHTA and CDR2 FQGNSA.

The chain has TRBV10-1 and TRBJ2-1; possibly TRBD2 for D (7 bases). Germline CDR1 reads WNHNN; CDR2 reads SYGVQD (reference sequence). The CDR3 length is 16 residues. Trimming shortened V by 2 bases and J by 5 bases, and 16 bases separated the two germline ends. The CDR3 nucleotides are TGCGCCAGCAGTGAGCGGGGGCTAGCGGAAAACAATGAGCAGTTCTTC. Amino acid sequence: CASSERGLAENNEQFF.

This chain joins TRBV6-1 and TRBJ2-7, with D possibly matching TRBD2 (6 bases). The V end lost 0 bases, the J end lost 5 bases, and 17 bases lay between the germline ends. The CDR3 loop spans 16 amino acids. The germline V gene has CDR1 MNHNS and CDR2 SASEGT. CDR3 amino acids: CASSEALAGRSHEQYF. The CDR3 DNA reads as TGTGCCAGCAGTGAAGCGCTGGCAGGGAGGTCCCACGAGCAGTACTTC.